This TCR beta chain was identified in a study of blood T cells in healthy people across ages. This clonotype was seen once. Its antigen remains unidentified. Points from the study as a whole: It was held that the diversity estimates obtained from one million T cells were underestimates. Per million T cells, TCR beta diversity dropped about linearly as age rose. The long-lived group displayed more naive CD4+ cells, plus higher diversity, than the aged donors did.

At least 5 micrograms of total RNA were extracted per sample. Through a sample-barcoded 5' primer and a J-beta primer mix, a second PCR was run for roughly 6 to 11 cycles. TCRdb passed the 5' RACE reads through MiXCR, listing each CDR3 protein once. Among 1.5 million to 2 million distinct CDR3 sequences listed, about 50% were seen once. This TCR came from a woman aged 40 to 55 in good health. The sequencing sample was made of blood.

Here the CDR3 DNA reads TGTGCCAGCACCAAAGGGACAGGGGGACATGGCTACACCTTC. It encodes CASTKGTGGHGYTF. This chain uses TRBV3-1 with TRBJ1-2; TRBD1 aligns across 11 bases. The CDR3 spans 14 residues. From germline, CDR1 is LGHDT and CDR2 YNNKEL (reference sequence). V trimming: 7 bases; J trimming: 6 bases; junction bases outside the gene matches: 7. Looking up the rest from reference TRBV3-1 and TRBJ1-2 gives the full variable domain: DTAVSQTPKYLVTQMGNDKSIKCEQNLGHDTMYWYKQDSKKFLKIMFSYNNKELIINETVPNRFSPKSPDKAHLNLHINSLELGDSAVYFCASTKGTGGHGYTFGSGTRLTVV.